This T cell receptor beta chain was recorded in a study of blood T cell repertoires in COVID-19. Background on the study: COVID-19 samples from acute and convalescent phases originated in the United States, Italy and Spain.

Unmatched junction bases numbered 7, after V lost 6 bases and J lost 6 bases. Looked up from germline, CDR1 is SEHNR and CDR2 is FQNEAQ (reference sequence). The CDR3 has 13 residues. Seattle participants joined during active infection and were tracked over time. Authors' processing steps: The assay estimated nucleated cells by amplifying reference gene primers. Libraries were prepared by immunoSEQ multiplex PCR; TCRdb keeps only in-frame clonotypes and omits some of them. V and J calls and clone size are those listed in that table; D and trimming were worked out from the DNA. In the table there are roughly 260,000 clones, more than 85% of which are singletons. This clone was seen a few times.

The J gene is TRBJ2-7, the V gene TRBV7-9, with 8 bases that match TRBD1. The sequenced sample was peripheral blood. The TCR originated in a person aged 18 to 35 with COVID-19, enrolled during active disease. The CDR3 sequence is CASSPTGGGEQYF. CDR3 bases: TGTGCCAGCAGTCCCACAGGGGGTGGCGAGCAGTACTTC.